These T cell receptor beta chains were read from a single sample in a study of Siglec-9 on CD8 T cells in melanoma. The data were produced by immunoSEQ multiplex PCR, yet TCRdb's version contains in-frame clones alone and is incomplete. Of around 39,000 clones listed, approximately 84% are singletons. Sequenced: Siglec-9- CD8+ T cells sorted from blood. Source of these receptors: a human donor in good health. CDR3s include the opening cysteine and the closing phenylalanine or tryptophan. D genes are given only for firm matches. The size entry is marked missing in some rows and otherwise reads once, few, many or a size class.

D gene	clone size	J gene	V gene	CDR3 DNA	CDR3 protein
TRBD1	NA	TRBJ2-7	TRBV30	TGTGCCTGGACTCCCGGGACAGGGAGATACGAGCAGTACTTC	CAWTPGTGRYEQYF
NA	NA	TRBJ2-7	TRBV27	TGTGCCAGCAGTTTATCAATTTCGGCGGCCGAGCAGTACTTC	CASSLSISAAEQYF
NA	NA	TRBJ2-3	TRBV6-5	TGTGCCAGCAGTTACGCTAGCACAGATACGCAGTATTTT	CASSYASTDTQYF
TRBD1	NA	TRBJ2-7	TRBV27	TGTGCCAGCAGTTTTCAGGGGGCGGGGTACGAGCAGTACTTC	CASSFQGAGYEQYF
NA	NA	TRBJ2-3	TRBV27	TGTGCCAGCAGTAAAAGGACGGCTGGCGGGGACACAGATACGCAGTATTTT	CASSKRTAGGDTDTQYF
NA	NA	TRBJ2-1	TRBV27	TGTGCCAGCAGTTTCCCTAATAATGAGCAGTTCTTC	CASSFPNNEQFF
NA	NA	TRBJ2-7	TRBV27	TGTGCCAGCAGTCCAAGACCGGGACGGGCCTACGAGCAGTACTTC	CASSPRPGRAYEQYF
NA	few	TRBJ1-1	TRBV7-9	TGTGCCAGCAGTTCCTGGAGAGCAATGAACACTGAAGCTTTCTTT	CASSSWRAMNTEAFF
NA	NA	TRBJ2-1	TRBV20-1	TGCAGTGCTAGACCGGGAAATGAGCAGTTCTTC	CSARPGNEQFF
NA	NA	TRBJ2-3	TRBV9	TGTGCCAGCAGCGCCTGGACAGAAACAGATACGCAGTATTTT	CASSAWTETDTQYF
NA	NA	TRBJ2-1	TRBV28	TGTGCCAGCAGTTTGGTCTCGGGGAATGAGCAGTTCTTC	CASSLVSGNEQFF
NA	once	TRBJ2-3	TRBV2	TGTGCCAGCAGTGAATTTGTCGGGATTAGCACAGATACGCAGTATTTT	CASSEFVGISTDTQYF
NA	NA	TRBJ1-1	TRBV2	TGTGCCAGCAGTGAAGCGGGCTGGGGGCCGGGGGAAGAAGCTTTCTTT	CASSEAGWGPGEEAFF
TRBD2	NA	TRBJ2-3	TRBV4-2	TGTGCCAGCAGCCAATACCCCGGGGGACTAGCGGGGGGCACAGATACGCAGTATTTT	CASSQYPGGLAGGTDTQYF
NA	few	TRBJ1-1	TRBV27	TGTGCCAGCAGTCATCAAGAGGGGAACACTGAAGCTTTCTTT	CASSHQEGNTEAFF